A selection of T cell receptor beta chains follows, all from one sample in a study of T cell responses to AZD1222 COVID-19 vaccine. Data came from immunoSEQ multiplex PCR; TCRdb stores just in-frame clones and leaves some out. The sample has tens of thousands of clones, approximately 89% seen once. This specimen was peripheral blood, taken 28 days after the second AZD1222 dose. These receptors originate from an adult who received the AZD1222 COVID-19 vaccine. The CDR3 runs from the conserved cysteine through the conserved F or W. The order of the fields is V gene, D gene, clone size, CDR3 protein. The D gene is left open where the match is weak. Not every row has a clone size; where given, it reads once, few, many or a size class.

>TRBV19|-|-
CASTATDYGYTF
>TRBV5-1|TRBD2|-
CASSLGVAGNQETQYF
>TRBV7-2|-|-
CASTPTGGYNEQFF
>TRBV11-2|-|-
CASSFSRDSPLHF
>TRBV5-1|-|-
CASSWDLITFNNEQFF
>TRBV28|-|-
CASSGAGRGRSYEQYF
>TRBV10-3|-|few
CAISDWDASSPLHF
>TRBV5-5|TRBD1|-
CASSWTGGYNSPLHF
>TRBV10-3|-|-
CAIRDSGNTIYF
>TRBV28|TRBD1|-
CASRDVRDRGRSPLHF
>TRBV5-8|-|-
CASSLAGSGYKETQYF
>TRBV3-1/TRBV3-2|-|-
CASSTGSGNQPQHF
>TRBV28|-|once
CASSPWGRSTDTQYF
>TRBV4-2|-|-
CASSRGRTDSSYEQYF
>TRBV4-1|-|few
CASSQLPGPEYGYTF
>TRBV12-3/TRBV12-4|-|-
CASSLASGELFF
>TRBV30|-|-
CAWSGHSNTEAFF
>TRBV19|-|-
CASRKGGTGELFF
>TRBV4-1|-|-
CASSSRGYTEAFF
>TRBV7-3|-|-
CASSLLTPTDTQYF
>TRBV7-2|TRBD2|-
CASSLLGTSGYEQYF
>TRBV7-4|-|-
CASSTLVGSRKETQYF
>TRBV30|-|-
CAWSVPRVFDGELFF
>TRBV27|TRBD2|-
CASSLGGGTGELFF
>TRBV29-1|-|-
CSVERAQPQHF
>TRBV6-6|-|-
CASSLAREQYF
>TRBV12-3/TRBV12-4|-|-
CASSFKLGNIQYF
>TRBV6-5|-|-
CASSYSGGSQETQYF
>TRBV7-7|TRBD1|-
CASSRRQGSGEKLFF
>TRBV6-6|TRBD1|-
CASSLPGQRFSGNTIYF
>TRBV7-2|-|once
CASSLRAGWQGNTIYF
>TRBV11-2|-|once
CASSLDRGSTGELFF
>TRBV9|TRBD1|-
CASRAGGRSGTGELFF
>TRBV10-3|-|once
CAISEGQGRTDTQYF
>TRBV5-8|-|-
CASSVDRASYEQYF
>TRBV6-6|TRBD2|once
CASSLPEGTKETQYF
>TRBV5-6|TRBD2|-
CASSARGLAGSETQYF
>TRBV2|-|-
CASSEALGVSWALIDNQPQHF
>TRBV6-2/TRBV6-3|-|-
CASSSGLAIQETQYF
>TRBV19|-|-
CASSYNTETQYF
>TRBV3-1/TRBV3-2|-|once
CASSQDGAYNEQFF
>TRBV6-2/TRBV6-3|TRBD2|-
CASSYTSGGSDEQFF
>TRBV12-3/TRBV12-4|-|-
CASSDFSYEQYF
>TRBV5-1|TRBD1|-
CASSPGQGRSPLHF
>TRBV28|-|-
CASSIEDTFDRNTIYF
>TRBV11-2|TRBD1|-
CASSHTIGGMYEQYF
>TRBV18|-|-
CASSPIRDTEAFF
>TRBV5-1|TRBD2|once
CASSLATSGGVYEQYF
>TRBV23-1|-|-
CASKGNRVKSRGELFF
>TRBV4-2|-|-
CASSQGDEQYF
>TRBV6-5|-|-
CASSDTEAFF
>TRBV4-2|-|-
CASSQGLTPVTQYF
>TRBV4-3|-|once
CASSQEGGRYEQYF
>TRBV6-1|-|-
CASSEALGWEQYF
>TRBV14|-|once
CASSPERDYGYTF
>TRBV30|TRBD1|-
CAWLKGGVFATNEKLFF
>TRBV4-1|-|-
CASSQNAQFDYEQYF